This TCR beta chain was captured by sequencing in a study of cytomegalovirus exposure and HLA in healthy donors. CDR1 MNHEY and CDR2 SMNVEV come from the germline V gene (reference sequence). V was pared by 3 bases and J by 2 bases, with 11 bases between. The CDR3 contains 15 residues. Those who donated were healthy bone marrow donors. The primer mix had 60 Vbeta and 13 Jbeta primers. As handled by the study authors: A later analysis tallied about 80 million unique TCR beta chains, 10 million to 12 million of them shared. Here immunoSEQ multiplex PCR was the method, and the copy in TCRdb shows in-frame clones only, minus some. V and J calls plus clone size are reproduced from that table; the DNA served to infer D and trimming. The sample lists around 60,000 clones, around 75% occurring once. In this sample, this clone turned up a few times. Its target is unknown. Study-level results: Among TCR sequences, most were rare, though some public TCRs appeared in many donors. The CMV antigen specificity of a few CMV-associated chains was confirmed through in vitro analysis.

The chain has TRBV27 and TRBJ1-5; D is undetermined. Sequencing was carried out using PBMCs. The clonotype originates from a man aged 45-65 years in good health and CMV-seropositive. CDR3 in amino acids: CASSLAIGGNQPQHF. Here the CDR3 DNA reads TGTGCCAGCAGTTTGGCCATCGGGGGCAATCAGCCCCAGCATTTT.